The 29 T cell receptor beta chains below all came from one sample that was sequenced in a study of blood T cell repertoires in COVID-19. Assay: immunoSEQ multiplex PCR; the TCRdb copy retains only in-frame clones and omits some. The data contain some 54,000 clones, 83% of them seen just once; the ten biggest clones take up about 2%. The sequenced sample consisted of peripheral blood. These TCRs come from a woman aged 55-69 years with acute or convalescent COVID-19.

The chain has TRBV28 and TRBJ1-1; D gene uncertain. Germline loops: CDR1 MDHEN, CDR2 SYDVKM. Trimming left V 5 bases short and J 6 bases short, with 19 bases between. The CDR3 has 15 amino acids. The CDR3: CASSLRTSPAAEAFF. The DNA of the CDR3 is TGTGCCAGCAGTCTCCGGACCTCTCCAGCGGCTGAAGCTTTCTTT.

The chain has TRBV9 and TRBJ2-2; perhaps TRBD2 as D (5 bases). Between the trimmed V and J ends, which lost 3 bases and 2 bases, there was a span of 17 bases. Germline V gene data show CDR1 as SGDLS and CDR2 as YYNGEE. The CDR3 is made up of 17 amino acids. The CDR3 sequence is CASSAGLPSSNTGELFF. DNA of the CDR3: TGTGCCAGCAGCGCAGGACTCCCATCCTCCAACACCGGGGAGCTGTTTTTT.

The CDR3 sequence: CAISEGQVYEQYF. CDR3 in DNA: TGTGCCATCAGTGAGGGACAGGTCTACGAGCAGTACTTC. The chain carries TRBV10-3 and TRBJ2-7, with 7 bases matching TRBD1. V dropped 2 bases and J dropped 3; count of bases not matched to a gene: 1. The germline gives CDR1 ENHRY, CDR2 SYGVKD. This CDR3 is 13 amino acids long.

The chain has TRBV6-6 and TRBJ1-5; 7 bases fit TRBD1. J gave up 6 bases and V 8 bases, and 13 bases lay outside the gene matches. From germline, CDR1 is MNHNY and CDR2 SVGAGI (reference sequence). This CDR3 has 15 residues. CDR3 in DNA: TGTGCCAGCGGGATGGAGGGGGCGGCTAGTCAGCCCCAGCATTTT. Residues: CASGMEGAASQPQHF.

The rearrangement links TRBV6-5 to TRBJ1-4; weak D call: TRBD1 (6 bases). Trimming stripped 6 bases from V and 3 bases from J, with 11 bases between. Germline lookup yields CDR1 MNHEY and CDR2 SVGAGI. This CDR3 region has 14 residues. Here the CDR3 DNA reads TGTGCCAGCAGCGACCAGGGGTCTAATGAAAAACTGTTTTTT. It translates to CASSDQGSNEKLFF.

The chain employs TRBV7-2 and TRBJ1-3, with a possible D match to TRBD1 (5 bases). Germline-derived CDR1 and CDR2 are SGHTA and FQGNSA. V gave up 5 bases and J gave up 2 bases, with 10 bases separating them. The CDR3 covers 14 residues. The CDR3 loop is CASSLRVTGNTIYF. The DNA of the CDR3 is TGTGCCAGCAGCCTCAGGGTGACTGGAAACACCATATATTTT.

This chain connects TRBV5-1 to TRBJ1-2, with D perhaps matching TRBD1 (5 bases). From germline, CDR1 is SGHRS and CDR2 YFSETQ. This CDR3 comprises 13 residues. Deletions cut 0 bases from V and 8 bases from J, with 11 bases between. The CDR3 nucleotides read TGCGCCAGCAGCTTGGTCCAGGGCGGCGGCTACACCTTC. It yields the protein CASSLVQGGGYTF.

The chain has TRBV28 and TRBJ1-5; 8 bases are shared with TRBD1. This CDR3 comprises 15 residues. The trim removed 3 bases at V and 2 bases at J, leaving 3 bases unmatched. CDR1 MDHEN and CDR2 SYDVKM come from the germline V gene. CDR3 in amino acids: CASSFRGRGNQPQHF. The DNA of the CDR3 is TGTGCCAGCAGTTTCAGGGGGCGCGGCAATCAGCCCCAGCATTTT.

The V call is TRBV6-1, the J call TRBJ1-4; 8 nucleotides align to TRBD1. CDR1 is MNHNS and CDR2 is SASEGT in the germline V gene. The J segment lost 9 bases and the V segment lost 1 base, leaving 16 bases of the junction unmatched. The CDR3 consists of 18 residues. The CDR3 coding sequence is TGTGCCAGCAGTGAAGAAGGGATGAGGACAGGGCAATGGAAAAAACTGTTTTTT. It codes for CASSEEGMRTGQWKKLFF.

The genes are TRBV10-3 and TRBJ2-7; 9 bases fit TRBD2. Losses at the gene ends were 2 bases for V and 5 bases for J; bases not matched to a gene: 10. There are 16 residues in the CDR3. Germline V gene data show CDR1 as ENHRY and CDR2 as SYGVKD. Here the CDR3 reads CAISERGSGSENEQYF. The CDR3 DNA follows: TGTGCCATCAGTGAGCGGGGTAGCGGGAGTGAAAACGAGCAGTACTTC.

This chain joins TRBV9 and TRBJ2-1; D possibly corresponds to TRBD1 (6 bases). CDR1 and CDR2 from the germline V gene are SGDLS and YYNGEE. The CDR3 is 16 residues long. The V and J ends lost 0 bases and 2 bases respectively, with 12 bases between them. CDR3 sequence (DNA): TGTGCCAGCAGCGTAGCAGCTGGGACAACCTACAATGAGCAGTTCTTC. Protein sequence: CASSVAAGTTYNEQFF.

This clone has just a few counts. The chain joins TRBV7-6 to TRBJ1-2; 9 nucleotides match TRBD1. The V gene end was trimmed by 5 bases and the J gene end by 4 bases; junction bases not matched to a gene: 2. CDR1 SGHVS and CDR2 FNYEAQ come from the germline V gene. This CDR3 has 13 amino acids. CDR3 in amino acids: CASSPGQGYGYTF. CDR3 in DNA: TGTGCCAGCAGCCCGGGACAGGGCTATGGCTACACCTTC.

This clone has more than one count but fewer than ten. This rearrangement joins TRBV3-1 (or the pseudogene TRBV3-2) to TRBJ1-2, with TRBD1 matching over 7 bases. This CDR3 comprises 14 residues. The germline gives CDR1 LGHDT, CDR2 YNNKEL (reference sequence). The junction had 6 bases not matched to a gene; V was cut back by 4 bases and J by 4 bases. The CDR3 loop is CASSPGGLFYGYTF. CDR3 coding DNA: TGTGCCAGCAGCCCAGGGGGTCTTTTCTATGGCTACACCTTC.

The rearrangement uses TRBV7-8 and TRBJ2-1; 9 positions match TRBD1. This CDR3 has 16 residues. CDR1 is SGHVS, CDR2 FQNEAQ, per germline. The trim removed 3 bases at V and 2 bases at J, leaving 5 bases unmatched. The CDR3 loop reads CASSFQYRGPYNEQFF. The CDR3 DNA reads TGTGCCAGCAGCTTCCAATACAGGGGGCCCTACAATGAGCAGTTCTTC.

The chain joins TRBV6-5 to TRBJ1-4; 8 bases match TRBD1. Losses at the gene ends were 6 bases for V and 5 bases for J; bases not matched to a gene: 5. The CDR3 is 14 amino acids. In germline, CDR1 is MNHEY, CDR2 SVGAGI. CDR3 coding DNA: TGTGCCAGCAGAGCGACAGGGGCGAATGAAAAACTGTTTTTT. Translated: CASRATGANEKLFF.

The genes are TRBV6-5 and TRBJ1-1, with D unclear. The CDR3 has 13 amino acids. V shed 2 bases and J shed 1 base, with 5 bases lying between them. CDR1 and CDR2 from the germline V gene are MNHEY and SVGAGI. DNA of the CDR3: TGTGCCAGCAGTTACGAGGGGAACACTGAAGCTTTCTTT. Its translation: CASSYEGNTEAFF.

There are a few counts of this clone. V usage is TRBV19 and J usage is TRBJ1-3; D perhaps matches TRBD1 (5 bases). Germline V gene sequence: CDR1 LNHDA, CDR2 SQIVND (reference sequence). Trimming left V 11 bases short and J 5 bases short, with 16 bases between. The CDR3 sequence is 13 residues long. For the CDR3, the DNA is TGTGCCGGAAGAGACAGCCGCAGAAACACCATATATTTT. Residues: CAGRDSRRNTIYF.

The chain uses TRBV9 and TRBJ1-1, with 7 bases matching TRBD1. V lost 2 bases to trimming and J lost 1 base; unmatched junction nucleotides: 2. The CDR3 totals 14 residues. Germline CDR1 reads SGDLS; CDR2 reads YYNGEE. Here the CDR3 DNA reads TGTGCCAGCAGCGTGACAGGGTCGAACACTGAAGCTTTCTTT. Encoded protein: CASSVTGSNTEAFF. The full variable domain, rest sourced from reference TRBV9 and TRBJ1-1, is DSGVTQTPKHLITATGQRVTLRCSPRSGDLSVYWYQQSLDQGLQFLIQYYNGEERAKGNILERFSAQQFPDLHSELNLSSLELGDSALYFCASSVTGSNTEAFFGQGTRLTVV.

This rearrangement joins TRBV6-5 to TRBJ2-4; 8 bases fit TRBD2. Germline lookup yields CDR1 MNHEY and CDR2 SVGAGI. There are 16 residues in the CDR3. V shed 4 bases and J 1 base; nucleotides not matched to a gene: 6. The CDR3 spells CASSSPASGAKNIQYF. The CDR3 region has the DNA TGTGCCAGCAGTTCCCCGGCTAGCGGGGCCAAAAACATTCAGTACTTC.

CDR3 amino acids: CASNPSFQSTSYGYTF. For the CDR3, the DNA is TGTGCCAGTAACCCATCCTTTCAGTCAACCAGCTATGGCTACACCTTC. The chain recombines TRBV19 with TRBJ1-2; D unresolved. Deletions cut 7 bases from V and 4 bases from J, with 22 bases between. CDR1 LNHDA and CDR2 SQIVND come from the germline V gene (reference sequence). The CDR3 contains 16 residues. The whole variable domain, remainder taken from reference TRBV19 and TRBJ1-2, is DGGITQSPKYLFRKEGQNVTLSCEQNLNHDAMYWYRQDPGQGLRLIYYSQIVNDFQKGDIAEGYSVSREKKESFPLTVTSAQKNPTAFYLCASNPSFQSTSYGYTFGSGTRLTVV.

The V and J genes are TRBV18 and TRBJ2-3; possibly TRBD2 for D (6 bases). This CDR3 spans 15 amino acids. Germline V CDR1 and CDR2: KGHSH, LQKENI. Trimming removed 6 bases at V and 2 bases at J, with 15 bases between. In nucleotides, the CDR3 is TGTGCCAGCTCTCGCTCGGAGGGAATCACAGATACGCAGTATTTT. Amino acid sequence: CASSRSEGITDTQYF.

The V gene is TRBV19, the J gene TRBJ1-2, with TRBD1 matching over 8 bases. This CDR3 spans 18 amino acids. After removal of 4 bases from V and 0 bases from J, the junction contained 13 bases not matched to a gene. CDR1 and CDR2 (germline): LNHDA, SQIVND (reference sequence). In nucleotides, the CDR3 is TGTGCCAGTAGTACGATTCGACAGGGGCCAAACTCTAACTATGGCTACACCTTC. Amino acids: CASSTIRQGPNSNYGYTF.

CDR3 DNA: TGTGCCAGCAGCTCTCCAGGCGGGGGAAGATACAATGAGCAGTTCTTC. Its translation: CASSSPGGGRYNEQFF. The chain carries TRBV7-6 and TRBJ2-1, with 7 bases fitting TRBD2. The CDR3 length is 16 residues. Germline V gene lookup returns CDR1 SGHVS and CDR2 FNYEAQ. J was trimmed by 4 bases and V by 4 bases; bases with no gene match: 10.

CDR3: CASSVDVGREGTQYF. Here the CDR3 DNA reads TGTGCCAGCAGCGTAGATGTTGGGCGGGAAGGTACGCAGTATTTT. The V and J genes are TRBV9 and TRBJ2-3, with D possibly TRBD2 on 6 matching bases. The CDR3 runs to 15 residues. Trimming pared 0 bases from V and 8 bases from J, leaving 16 bases between. Germline CDR1 SGDLS, CDR2 YYNGEE.

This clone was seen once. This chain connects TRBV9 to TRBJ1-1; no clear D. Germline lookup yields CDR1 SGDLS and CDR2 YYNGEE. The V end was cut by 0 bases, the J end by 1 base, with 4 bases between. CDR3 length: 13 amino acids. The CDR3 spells CASSVAGNTEAFF. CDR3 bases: TGTGCCAGCAGCGTAGCAGGGAACACTGAAGCTTTCTTT.

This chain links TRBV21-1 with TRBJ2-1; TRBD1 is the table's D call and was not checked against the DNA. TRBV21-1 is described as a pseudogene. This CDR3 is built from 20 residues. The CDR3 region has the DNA TGTGCCAGCAGCAAAGCGGGACAGGGAATGGGCGGGAGGATCCACAATGAGCAGTTCTTC. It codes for CASSKAGQGMGGRIHNEQFF.

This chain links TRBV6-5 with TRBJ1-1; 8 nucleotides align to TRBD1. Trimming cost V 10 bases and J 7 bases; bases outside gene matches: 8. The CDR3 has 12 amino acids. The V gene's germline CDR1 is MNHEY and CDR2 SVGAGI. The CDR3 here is CANNRGVNEAFF. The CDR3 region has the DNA TGTGCCAACAACAGGGGGGTGAATGAAGCTTTCTTT.

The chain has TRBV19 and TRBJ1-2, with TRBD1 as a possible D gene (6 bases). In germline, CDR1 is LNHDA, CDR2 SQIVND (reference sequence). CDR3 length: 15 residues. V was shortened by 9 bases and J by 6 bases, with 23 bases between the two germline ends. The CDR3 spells CASHPRGARLDGYTF. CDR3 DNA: TGTGCCAGCCACCCTCGGGGGGCTCGACTCGATGGCTACACCTTC.

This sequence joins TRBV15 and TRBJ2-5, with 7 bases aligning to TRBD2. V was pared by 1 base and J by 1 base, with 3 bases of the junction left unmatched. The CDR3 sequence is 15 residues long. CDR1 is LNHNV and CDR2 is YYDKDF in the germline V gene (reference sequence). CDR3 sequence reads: CATSRGASGQETQYF. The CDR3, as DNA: TGTGCCACCAGCAGAGGGGCTAGCGGCCAAGAGACCCAGTACTTC.